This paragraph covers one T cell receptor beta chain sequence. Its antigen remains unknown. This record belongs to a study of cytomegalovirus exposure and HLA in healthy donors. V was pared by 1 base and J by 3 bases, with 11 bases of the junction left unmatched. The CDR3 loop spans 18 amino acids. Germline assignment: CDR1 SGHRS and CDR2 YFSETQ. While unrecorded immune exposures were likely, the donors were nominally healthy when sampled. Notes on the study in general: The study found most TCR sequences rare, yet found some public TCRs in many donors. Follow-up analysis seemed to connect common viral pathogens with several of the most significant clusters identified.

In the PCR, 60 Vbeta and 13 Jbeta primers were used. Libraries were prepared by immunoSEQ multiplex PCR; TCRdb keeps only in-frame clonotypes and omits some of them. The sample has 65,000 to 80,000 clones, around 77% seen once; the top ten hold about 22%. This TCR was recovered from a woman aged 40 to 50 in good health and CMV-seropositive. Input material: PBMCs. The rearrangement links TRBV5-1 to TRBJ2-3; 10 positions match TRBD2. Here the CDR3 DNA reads TGCGCCAGCAGCTTGAAAAGTGGGACTAGCGTTAGGACAGATACGCAGTATTTT. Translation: CASSLKSGTSVRTDTQYF.